Listed below are T cell receptor beta chains from one sample, sequenced in a study of T cell repertoires in cytomegalovirus infection. The antigens for these receptors are not known. MiXCR, run by TCRdb on the reads, gives a single entry per CDR3 protein. The sample contains about 24,000 distinct CDR3 sequences, about 22% of which appear only once. Source: CD8+ T cells from cultured PBMCs, taken from culture after CMV antigen stimulation. The source is a human donor in good health (CMV status not recorded). Some clones in this sample may be carry-over from other donors' samples. Both conserved end residues are part of each CDR3. D genes are given only for firm matches. Rows may omit the clone size; those that give it use once, few, many or a size class.

D | J | V | size | DNA | CDR3
. | TRBJ1-1 | TRBV4-1 | many | TGCGCCAGCAGCCATATGCAGGAGTACACTGAAGCTTTCTTT | CASSHMQEYTEAFF
TRBD1 | TRBJ2-7 | TRBV28 | few | TGTGCCAGCTCGACAGGGGGCGCAAGGGGAAGCTTGATGGTCGAGCAGTACTTC | CASSTGGARGSLMVEQYF
. | TRBJ1-1 | TRBV12-3/TRBV12-4 | . | TGTGCCAGCAGTTTTCGGGGAGGAGGTACTGAAGCTTTCTTT | CASSFRGGGTEAFF
TRBD1 | TRBJ1-1 | TRBV7-2 | many | TGTGCCAGCAGCCTTAAGGGACAGGGTGTTCCTATTTTACGGAACACTGAAGCTTTCTTT | CASSLKGQGVPILRNTEAFF
. | TRBJ1-5 | TRBV4-3 | few | TGCGCCAGCAGCCAAGATCACGGTTTTAGCAATCAGCCCCAGCATTTT | CASSQDHGFSNQPQHF
TRBD1 | TRBJ2-7 | TRBV6-6 | few | TGTGCCAGCAGTACAAACGGACAGGGGAGGGTCGAGCAGTACTTC | CASSTNGQGRVEQYF
TRBD1 | TRBJ1-2 | TRBV10-3 | . | TGTGCCACCACGGGACAGGGTAACTATGGCTACACCTTC | CATTGQGNYGYTF
TRBD1 | TRBJ1-2 | TRBV25-1 | . | TGTGCCAGCAGTGAGCCCGACAGGGTCTATGGCTACACCTTC | CASSEPDRVYGYTF
. | TRBJ1-2 | TRBV28 | . | TGTGCCAGCAGTTTGAGGGGTTATGGCTACACCTTC | CASSLRGYGYTF
. | TRBJ1-4 | TRBV6-1 | . | TGTGCCAGCAGTGAAGGAGCCGACGGGTCTGAAAAACTGTTTTTT | CASSEGADGSEKLFF
TRBD1 | TRBJ1-2 | TRBV20-1 | . | TGCAGTGCTAGAGAGGGACAGTTAGCTAACTATGGCTACACCTTC | CSAREGQLANYGYTF
TRBD2 | TRBJ2-3 | TRBV27 | . | TGTGCCAGCAGTTTATTACAGAGCGGGGGGGGCACAGATACGCAGTATTTT | CASSLLQSGGGTDTQYF
TRBD2 | TRBJ2-7 | TRBV6-2/TRBV6-3 | . | TGTGCCGCGGGGGGAGCCCACGAGCAGTACTTC | CAAGGAHEQYF
TRBD1 | TRBJ2-7 | TRBV6-6 | . | TGTGCCAGCAGACTCCCGGGACAGGGTACCTACGAGCAGTACTTC | CASRLPGQGTYEQYF
. | TRBJ1-5 | TRBV5-1 | . | TGCGCCAGCAGCCGTACCCCCAATCAGCCCCAGCATTTT | CASSRTPNQPQHF
TRBD1 | TRBJ1-4 | TRBV20-1 | . | TGCAGTGCCCGACAGGGGGATTCTGCAACTAATGAAAAACTGTTTTTT | CSARQGDSATNEKLFF